This T cell receptor beta chain is drawn from a study of blood T cells in healthy people across ages. Alongside a J-beta primer mix, a sample-barcoded 5' primer served in a second PCR lasting about 6 to 11 cycles. TCRdb fed the 5' RACE reads into MiXCR, producing one record per CDR3 protein. The sample lists roughly 1.4 million distinct CDR3 sequences; roughly 64% were seen once. The CDR3 runs to 15 residues. Trimming cost V 0 bases and J 6 bases, with 15 bases left between them. Germline V lookup: CDR1 SGHTA, CDR2 FQGNSA. Sequenced sample: blood. This sequence originates from a man aged 18 to 30 in good health. V usage is TRBV7-2 and J usage is TRBJ2-7; D is unresolved. The CDR3 bases are TGTGCCAGCAGCTTAGCGGCGCAACTAAAGGGCGAGCAGTACTTC. This encodes CASSLAAQLKGEQYF.